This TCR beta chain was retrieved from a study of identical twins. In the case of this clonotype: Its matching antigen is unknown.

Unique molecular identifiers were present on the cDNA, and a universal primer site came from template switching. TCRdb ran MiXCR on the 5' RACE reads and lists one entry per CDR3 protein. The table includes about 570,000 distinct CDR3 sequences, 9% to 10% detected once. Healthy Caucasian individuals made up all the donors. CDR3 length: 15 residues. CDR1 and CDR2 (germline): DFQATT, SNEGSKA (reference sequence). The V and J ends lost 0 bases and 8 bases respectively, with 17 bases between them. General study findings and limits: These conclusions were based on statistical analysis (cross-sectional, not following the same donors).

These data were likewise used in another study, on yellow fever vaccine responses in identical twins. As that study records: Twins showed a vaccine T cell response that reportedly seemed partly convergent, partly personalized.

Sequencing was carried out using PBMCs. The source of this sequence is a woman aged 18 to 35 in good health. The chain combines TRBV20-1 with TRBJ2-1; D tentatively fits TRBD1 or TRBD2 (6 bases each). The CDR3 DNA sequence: TGCAGTGCTAGAGATCCCTCGGGGGCCGGGGATGAGCAGTTCTTC. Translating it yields CSARDPSGAGDEQFF.